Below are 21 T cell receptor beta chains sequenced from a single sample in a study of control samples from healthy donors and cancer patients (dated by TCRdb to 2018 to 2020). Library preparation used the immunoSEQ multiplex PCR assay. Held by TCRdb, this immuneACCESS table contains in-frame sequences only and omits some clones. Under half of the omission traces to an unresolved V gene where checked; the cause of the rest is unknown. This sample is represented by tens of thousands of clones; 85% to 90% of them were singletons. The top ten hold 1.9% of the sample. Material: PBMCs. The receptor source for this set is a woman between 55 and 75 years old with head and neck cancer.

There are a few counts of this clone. The CDR3 spells CASSQITGISNYNEQFF. The CDR3 bases are TGTGCCAGTAGTCAGATTACAGGGATCTCCAATTACAATGAGCAGTTCTTC. The chain employs TRBV19 and TRBJ2-1; possible D gene TRBD1, 6 bases. The V gene lost 5 bases and the J gene lost 4 bases, with 21 bases spanning the gap. Looked up from germline, CDR1 is LNHDA and CDR2 is SQIVND (reference sequence). CDR3 length: 17 amino acids.

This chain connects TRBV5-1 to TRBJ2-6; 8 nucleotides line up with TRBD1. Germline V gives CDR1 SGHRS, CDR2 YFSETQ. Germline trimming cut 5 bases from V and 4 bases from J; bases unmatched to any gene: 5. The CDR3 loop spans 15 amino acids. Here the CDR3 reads CASRQGAGGANVLTF. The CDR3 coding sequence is TGCGCCAGCAGGCAGGGGGCCGGCGGGGCCAACGTCCTGACTTTC.

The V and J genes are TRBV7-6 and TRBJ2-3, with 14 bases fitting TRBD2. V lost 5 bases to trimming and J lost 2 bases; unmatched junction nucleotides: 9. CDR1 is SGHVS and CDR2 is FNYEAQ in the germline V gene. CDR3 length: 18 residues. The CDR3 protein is CASSHFRTSGGITDTQYF. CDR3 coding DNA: TGTGCCAGCAGCCACTTTCGGACTAGCGGGGGGATCACAGATACGCAGTATTTT. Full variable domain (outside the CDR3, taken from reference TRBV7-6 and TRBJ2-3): GAGVSQSPRYKVTKRGQDVALRCDPISGHVSLYWYRQALGQGPEFLTYFNYEAQQDKSGLPNDRFSAERPEGSISTLTIQRTEQRDSAMYRCASSHFRTSGGITDTQYFGPGTRLTVL.

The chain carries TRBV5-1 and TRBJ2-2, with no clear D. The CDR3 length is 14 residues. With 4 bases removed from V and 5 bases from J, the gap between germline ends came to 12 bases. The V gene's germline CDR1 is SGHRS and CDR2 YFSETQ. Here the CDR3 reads CASSPADGTGELFF. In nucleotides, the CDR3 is TGCGCCAGCAGCCCCGCCGACGGAACCGGGGAGCTGTTTTTT. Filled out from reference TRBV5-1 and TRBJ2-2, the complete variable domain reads KAGVTQTPRYLIKTRGQQVTLSCSPISGHRSVSWYQQTPGQGLQFLFEYFSETQRNKGNFPGRFSGRQFSNSRSEMNVSTLELGDSALYLCASSPADGTGELFFGEGSRLTVL.

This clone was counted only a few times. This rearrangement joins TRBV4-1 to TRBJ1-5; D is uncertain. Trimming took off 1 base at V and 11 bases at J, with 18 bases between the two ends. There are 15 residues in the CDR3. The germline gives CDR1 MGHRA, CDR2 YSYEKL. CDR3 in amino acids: CASSQGYGDPQAQHF. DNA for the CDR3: TGCGCCAGCAGCCAAGGTTATGGCGACCCCCAGGCCCAGCATTTT.

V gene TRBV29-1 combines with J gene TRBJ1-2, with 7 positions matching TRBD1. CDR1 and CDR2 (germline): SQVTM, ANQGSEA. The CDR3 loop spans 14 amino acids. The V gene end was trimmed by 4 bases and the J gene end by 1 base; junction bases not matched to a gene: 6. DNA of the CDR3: TGCAGCGTTGGGGGGACAGAGATTAACTATGGCTACACCTTC. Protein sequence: CSVGGTEINYGYTF.

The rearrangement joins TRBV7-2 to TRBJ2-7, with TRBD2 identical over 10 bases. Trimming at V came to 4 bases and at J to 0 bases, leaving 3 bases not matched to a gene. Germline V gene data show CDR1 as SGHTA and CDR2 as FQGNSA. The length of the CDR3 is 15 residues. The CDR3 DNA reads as TGTGCCAGCAGCTACCTAGCGGGAGACTCCTACGAGCAGTACTTC. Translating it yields CASSYLAGDSYEQYF.

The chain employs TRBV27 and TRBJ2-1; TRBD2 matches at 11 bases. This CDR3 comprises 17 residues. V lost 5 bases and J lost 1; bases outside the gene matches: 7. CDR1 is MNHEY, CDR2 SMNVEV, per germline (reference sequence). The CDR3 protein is CASSQTLAGVSYNEQFF. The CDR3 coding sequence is TGTGCCAGCAGTCAAACACTAGCGGGAGTTTCCTACAATGAGCAGTTCTTC.

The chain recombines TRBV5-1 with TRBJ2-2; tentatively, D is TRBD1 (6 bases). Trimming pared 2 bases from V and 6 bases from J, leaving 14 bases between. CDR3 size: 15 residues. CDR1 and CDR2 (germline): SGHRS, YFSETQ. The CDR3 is CASSFQGNSPGELFF. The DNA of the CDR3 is TGCGCCAGCAGCTTTCAGGGGAATAGTCCCGGGGAGCTGTTTTTT.

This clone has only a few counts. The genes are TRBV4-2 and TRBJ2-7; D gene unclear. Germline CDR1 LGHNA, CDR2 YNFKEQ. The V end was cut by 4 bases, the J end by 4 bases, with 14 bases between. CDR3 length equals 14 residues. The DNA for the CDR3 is TGTGCCAGCAGCCCATCGATACGCTCATACGAGCAGTACTTC. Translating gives CASSPSIRSYEQYF.

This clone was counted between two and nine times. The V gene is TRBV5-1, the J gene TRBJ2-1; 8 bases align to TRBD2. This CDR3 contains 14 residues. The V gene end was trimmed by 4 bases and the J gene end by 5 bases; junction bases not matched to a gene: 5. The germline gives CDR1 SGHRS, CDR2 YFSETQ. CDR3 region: CASSPTSGNNEQFF. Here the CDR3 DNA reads TGCGCCAGCAGCCCAACTAGCGGAAACAATGAGCAGTTCTTC.

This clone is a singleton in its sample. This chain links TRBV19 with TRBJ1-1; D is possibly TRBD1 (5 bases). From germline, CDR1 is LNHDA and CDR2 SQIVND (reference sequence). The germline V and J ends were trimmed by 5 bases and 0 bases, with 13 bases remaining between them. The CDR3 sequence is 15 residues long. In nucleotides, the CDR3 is TGTGCCAGTAGTCTTGTTGGGACCATGAACACTGAAGCTTTCTTT. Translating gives CASSLVGTMNTEAFF.

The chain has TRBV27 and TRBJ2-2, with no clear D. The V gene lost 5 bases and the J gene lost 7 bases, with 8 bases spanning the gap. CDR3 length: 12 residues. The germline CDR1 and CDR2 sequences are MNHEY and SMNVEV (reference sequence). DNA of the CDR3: TGTGCCAGCAGTCCGTCCATCGGGGAGCTGTTTTTT. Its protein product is CASSPSIGELFF.

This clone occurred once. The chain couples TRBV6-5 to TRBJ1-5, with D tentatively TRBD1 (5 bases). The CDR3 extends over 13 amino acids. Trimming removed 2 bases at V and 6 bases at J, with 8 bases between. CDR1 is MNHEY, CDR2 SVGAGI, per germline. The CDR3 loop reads CASSYRGAQPQHF. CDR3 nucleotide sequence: TGTGCCAGCAGTTACAGGGGTGCTCAGCCCCAGCATTTT.

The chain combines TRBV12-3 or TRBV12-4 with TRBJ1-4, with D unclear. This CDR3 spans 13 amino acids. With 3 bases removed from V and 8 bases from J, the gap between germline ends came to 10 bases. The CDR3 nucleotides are TGTGCCAGCAGTTTGAGTTCCAGGGAAAAACTGTTTTTT. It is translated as CASSLSSREKLFF.

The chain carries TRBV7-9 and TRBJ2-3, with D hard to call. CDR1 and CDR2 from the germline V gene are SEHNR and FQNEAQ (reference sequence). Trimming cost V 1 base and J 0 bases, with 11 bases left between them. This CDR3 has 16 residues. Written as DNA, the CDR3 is TGTGCCAGCAGCTTAGTGGCCAGGTTGAGCACAGATACGCAGTATTTT. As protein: CASSLVARLSTDTQYF. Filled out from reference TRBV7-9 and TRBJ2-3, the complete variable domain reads DTGVSQNPRHKITKRGQNVTFRCDPISEHNRLYWYRQTLGQGPEFLTYFQNEAQLEKSRLLSDRFSAERPKGSFSTLEIQRTEQGDSAMYLCASSLVARLSTDTQYFGPGTRLTVL.

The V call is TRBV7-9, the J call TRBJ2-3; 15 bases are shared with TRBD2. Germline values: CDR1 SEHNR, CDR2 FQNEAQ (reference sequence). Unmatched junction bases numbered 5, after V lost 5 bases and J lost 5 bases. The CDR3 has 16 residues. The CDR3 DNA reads TGTGCCAGCAGCCTGGGACTAGCGGGAGGAGGAGATACGCAGTATTTT. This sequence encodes CASSLGLAGGGDTQYF.

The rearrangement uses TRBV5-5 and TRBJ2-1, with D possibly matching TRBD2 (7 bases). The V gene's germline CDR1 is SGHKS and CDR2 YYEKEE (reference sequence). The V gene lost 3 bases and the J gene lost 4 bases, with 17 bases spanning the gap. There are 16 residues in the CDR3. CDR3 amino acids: CASSWTWTRGYNEQFF. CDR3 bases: TGTGCCAGCAGCTGGACCTGGACTAGGGGGTACAATGAGCAGTTCTTC.

CDR3 coding DNA: TGTGCCAGCAGCTTACTGGACATAAACAATGAGCAGTTCTTC. It is translated as CASSLLDINNEQFF. The gene calls are TRBV7-2 and TRBJ2-1, with D possibly being TRBD1 (5 bases). V shed 2 bases and J shed 5 bases, with 10 bases lying between them. The CDR3 sequence is 14 residues long. Germline V gene lookup returns CDR1 SGHTA and CDR2 FQGNSA.

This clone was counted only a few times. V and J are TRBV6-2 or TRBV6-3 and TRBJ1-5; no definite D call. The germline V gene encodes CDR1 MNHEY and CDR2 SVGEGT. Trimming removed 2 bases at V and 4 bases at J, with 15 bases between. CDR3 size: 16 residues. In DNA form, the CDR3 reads TGTGCCAGCAGTTACATGCGGAGTTCCCAAAATCAGCCCCAGCATTTT. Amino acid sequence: CASSYMRSSQNQPQHF.

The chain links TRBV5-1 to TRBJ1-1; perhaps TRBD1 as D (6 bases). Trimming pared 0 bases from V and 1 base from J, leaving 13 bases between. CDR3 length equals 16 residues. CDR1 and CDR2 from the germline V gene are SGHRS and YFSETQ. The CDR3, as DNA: TGCGCCAGCAGCTTGGAACTACAGGGCGCGAACACTGAAGCTTTCTTT. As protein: CASSLELQGANTEAFF.